A single sample gave rise to the 16 T cell receptor beta chains below, sequenced in a study of neurological immune-mediated disorders. A single record per CDR3 protein comes from TCRdb applying MiXCR to the 5' RACE reads. The sample lists more than 45,000 distinct CDR3 sequences; 2% to 2.5% were seen once. The sequencing sample was made of PBMCs. These TCRs come from a man aged 50-59 years with multiple sclerosis.

This clonotype was detected ten times or more. CDR3 nucleotides: TGTGCCAGCAGCTTACAGGACCTTGAGACCCAGTACTTC. Translated: CASSLQDLETQYF. The V call is TRBV7-2, the J call TRBJ2-5, with no clear D. CDR1 is SGHTA and CDR2 is FQGNSA in the germline V gene. Trimming stripped 2 bases from V and 5 bases from J, with 9 bases between. This CDR3 has 13 amino acids.

This clonotype was detected many times. CDR3 DNA: TGTGCCAGCACCGACGCTGGTAATTCACCCCTCCACTTT. Translation: CASTDAGNSPLHF. The chain links TRBV7-8 to TRBJ1-6; unclear D gene. CDR3 size: 13 residues. Germline values: CDR1 SGHVS, CDR2 FQNEAQ. The V gene lost 7 bases and the J gene lost 6 bases, with 10 bases spanning the gap.

In its sample, this clonotype was seen many times. V gene TRBV12-3 or TRBV12-4 combines with J gene TRBJ1-5; D remains ambiguous. Trimming took 3 bases from V and 7 from J, leaving 7 bases between them. The CDR3 spans 12 residues. The CDR3 DNA sequence: TGTGCCAGCAGTTTTGGGCAACAGCCCCAGCATTTT. Amino acids: CASSFGQQPQHF.

At least ten counts were recorded for this clonotype. The CDR3 nucleotides read TGCGCCAGCAGCTTGGATGCCATTAGGGGACTTAACTATGGCTACACCTTC. This translates into CASSLDAIRGLNYGYTF. The genes are TRBV5-1 and TRBJ1-2, with D possibly TRBD1 on 5 matching bases. Germline V lookup: CDR1 SGHRS, CDR2 YFSETQ. The CDR3 loop spans 17 amino acids. Trimming removed 0 bases from V and 1 base from J, with 16 bases in between. Supplemented by reference TRBV5-1 and TRBJ1-2, the full variable domain reads KAGVTQTPRYLIKTRGQQVTLSCSPISGHRSVSWYQQTPGQGLQFLFEYFSETQRNKGNFPGRFSGRQFSNSRSEMNVSTLELGDSALYLCASSLDAIRGLNYGYTFGSGTRLTVV.

This clonotype was detected ten times or more. The chain uses TRBV2 and TRBJ1-2; no clear D gene. CDR1 SNHLY and CDR2 FYNNEI come from the germline V gene. The ends were cut back, 4 bases at V and 1 base at J, with 7 bases in the middle. There are 13 residues in the CDR3. The CDR3 spells CASSAPNNYGYTF. CDR3 nucleotides: TGTGCCAGCAGTGCTCCCAATAACTATGGCTACACCTTC.

This clonotype was recorded many times. The chain combines TRBV7-9 with TRBJ1-1; TRBD1 matches 9 bases. CDR1 SEHNR and CDR2 FQNEAQ come from the germline V gene (reference sequence). This CDR3 is 14 amino acids long. With 0 bases clipped from V and 10 bases from J, the junction kept 6 bases outside the gene matches. The CDR3 sequence: CASSLARDRGIAFF. In DNA form, the CDR3 reads TGTGCCAGCAGCTTAGCGAGAGACAGGGGGATAGCTTTCTTT.

This clonotype was detected many times. V is TRBV3-1 and J is TRBJ1-4; D gene unclear. V gave up 4 bases and J gave up 4 bases, with 7 bases separating them. Germline lookup yields CDR1 LGHDT and CDR2 YNNKEL (reference sequence). The CDR3 loop spans 13 amino acids. The CDR3 nucleotides read TGTGCCAGCAGCCTTTACAGTAATGAAAAACTGTTTTTT. Its protein product is CASSLYSNEKLFF.

The sample holds many counts of this clonotype. This rearrangement joins TRBV5-1 to TRBJ2-5, with D tentatively TRBD1 or TRBD2 (5 bases each). The CDR3 spans 13 residues. V was cut by 4 bases and J by 3 bases, with 10 bases left in between. Per the germline V gene, CDR1 is SGHRS and CDR2 is YFSETQ. The CDR3 here is CASSLGTKETQYF. The DNA of the CDR3 is TGCGCCAGCAGCCTAGGGACCAAAGAGACCCAGTACTTC.

This clonotype has only a few counts. One base away lies a much larger clone, so this may be a sequencing read error. CDR3 in amino acids: CASSVSSQSISHLHF. For the CDR3, the DNA is TGTGCCAGCAGCGTTAGTAGCCAAAGCATTTCACACCTCCACTTT. The rearrangement links TRBV9 to TRBJ1-6; D is ambiguous. Germline V CDR1 and CDR2: SGDLS, YYNGEE. The CDR3 has 15 residues.

This clonotype was detected many times. This chain connects TRBV21-1 to TRBJ1-2; the table assigns TRBD1, which was not confirmed against the DNA. TRBV21-1 is annotated as a pseudogene. CDR3 length: 14 residues. CDR3 sequence: CASSADRGPYGYTF. CDR3 coding DNA: TGTGCCAGCAGCGCGGACAGGGGCCCCTATGGCTACACCTTC.

The sample holds many counts of this clonotype. The chain combines TRBV12-3 or TRBV12-4 with TRBJ1-2; perhaps TRBD1 as D (6 bases). This CDR3 contains 13 residues. V was pared by 2 bases and J by 8 bases, with 12 bases between. This CDR3 is CASSLTGSRGYTF. In DNA, the CDR3 is TGTGCCAGCAGTTTAACAGGGTCCCGGGGCTACACCTTC.

This clonotype was detected ten times or more. This rearrangement joins TRBV10-3 to TRBJ2-7; the D gene is possibly TRBD2 (6 bases). Germline V CDR1 and CDR2: ENHRY, SYGVKD. The CDR3 loop spans 14 amino acids. V lost 7 bases and J lost 6, with 19 bases in between. The CDR3 sequence is CAIKPGGPTSEQYF. CDR3 bases: TGTGCCATCAAGCCCGGGGGACCTACATCCGAGCAGTACTTC.

Concerning this clonotype itself: This may stem from a read error, because a much larger clone lies one nucleotide away. This chain joins TRBV10-3 and TRBJ2-7; weak D call: TRBD2 (5 bases). V was shortened by 0 bases and J by 3 bases, with 12 bases between the two germline ends. Germline values: CDR1 ENHRY, CDR2 SYGVKD. CDR3 size: 15 residues. DNA of the CDR3: TGTGCCATCAGTGAGTCGAAAAAGGGAGACTACGAGCAGTACTTC. Protein sequence: CAISESKKGDYEQYF.

With regard to this clonotype: This may be a read error, as it is one base from a much larger clone. This sequence joins TRBV4-3 and TRBJ2-3; unclear D gene. CDR1 is LGHNA, CDR2 YSLEER, per germline. CDR3 size: 12 residues. DNA for the CDR3: TGCGCCAGCATCCAAAACACAGATACGCAGTATTTT. Its translation: CASIQNTDTQYF.

This clonotype was seen many times. The CDR3 DNA is TGCGCCAGCAGCTTATCCTACACCGGGGAGCTGTTTTTT. Protein product: CASSLSYTGELFF. This chain connects TRBV5-1 to TRBJ2-2; D call uncertain. V shed 2 bases and J shed 3 bases, with 5 bases lying between them. Germline V gives CDR1 SGHRS, CDR2 YFSETQ. The CDR3 consists of 13 residues.

This clonotype has just a few counts. This chain joins TRBV2 and TRBJ2-5, with D unclear. Germline lookup yields CDR1 SNHLY and CDR2 FYNNEI. The ends were cut back, 8 bases at V and 2 bases at J, with 12 bases in the middle. CDR3 length: 13 residues. Here the CDR3 reads CASYSGRQETQYF. CDR3 coding DNA: TGTGCCAGCTACTCGGGCCGACAAGAGACCCAGTACTTC. Supplemented by reference TRBV2 and TRBJ2-5, the full variable domain reads EPEVTQTPSHQVTQMGQEVILRCVPISNHLYFYWYRQILGQKVEFLVSFYNNEISEKSEIFDDQFSVERPDGSNFTLKIRSTKLEDSAMYFCASYSGRQETQYFGPGTRLLVL.